This T cell receptor beta chain emerged from a study of blood T cell repertoires in COVID-19. Study as a whole: Both acute and convalescent COVID-19 samples were obtained from the United States, Italy and Spain. Sources were T cells, B-cell-depleted T cells, or PBMCs; the material itself was cDNA or gDNA.

Original analysis: Estimates of nucleated cell counts were drawn from the amplification of reference gene primers. Produced via immunoSEQ multiplex PCR; TCRdb's table is partial and in-frame only. That table supplies the V and J calls and clone size; D and trimming were determined from the DNA. The table includes roughly 280,000 clones, approximately 86% detected once. V dropped 5 bases and J dropped 1; count of bases not matched to a gene: 4. The CDR3 has 15 amino acids. CDR1 and CDR2 from the germline V gene are LGHDT and YNNKEL (reference sequence). This clonotype originated in a woman between 45 and 65 years old who had recovered from COVID-19. Specimen: peripheral blood. The chain recombines TRBV3-1 (or the pseudogene TRBV3-2) with TRBJ2-3, with 9 positions matching TRBD2. The DNA of the CDR3 is TGTGCCAGCAGCACCCAGCGGGGGGGCACAGATACGCAGTATTTT. Amino acid sequence: CASSTQRGGTDTQYF.